These T cell receptor beta chains were read from a single sample in a study of regulatory T cells in long-lasting Graves disease. TCRdb re-called the multiplex PCR reads with MiXCR, one entry per CDR3 protein. The sample lists about 400,000 distinct CDR3 sequences; less than 25% were seen once. The sequencing used peripheral blood mononuclear cells (PBMCs), collected when the disease was refractory, from a patient treated with antithyroid drugs. Source of these receptors: a female donor with Graves disease. Both conserved end residues are part of each CDR3. The D gene is left open where the match is weak. Size is stated for part of the rows, as once, few or many counts, or as a class when the clone is expanded.

d_gene	v_gene	j_gene	abundance	CDR3aa	CDR3nt
-	TRBV28	TRBJ2-7	many	CASSYRLGATYEQYF	TGTGCCAGCAGTTACCGTCTGGGGGCAACCTACGAGCAGTACTTC
-	TRBV27	TRBJ1-2	many	CASSLSWQGGGYTF	TGTGCCAGCAGTTTATCGTGGCAGGGTGGAGGCTACACCTTC
TRBD1	TRBV6-2/TRBV6-3	TRBJ2-7	-	CASRKYRDRYEQYF	TGTGCCAGCAGGAAGTACCGGGACAGGTACGAGCAGTACTTC
TRBD2	TRBV4-1	TRBJ2-5	many	CASSQDLGLAQETQYF	TGCGCCAGCAGCCAAGATCTGGGACTAGCGCAAGAGACCCAGTACTTC
-	TRBV28	TRBJ1-2	many	CASSFGVAGYTF	TGTGCCAGCAGTTTCGGGGTGGCTGGCTACACCTTC
TRBD2	TRBV29-1	TRBJ2-1	once	CSVEVGSGITYNEQFF	TGCAGCGTTGAAGTGGGTAGCGGGATTACCTACAATGAGCAGTTCTTC
TRBD1	TRBV12-3/TRBV12-4	TRBJ1-1	many	CASTDDRGEAFF	TGTGCCAGCACCGACGACAGGGGTGAAGCTTTCTTT
-	TRBV28	TRBJ2-5	many	CASSLRSEETQYF	TGTGCCAGCAGTTTGAGGTCCGAAGAGACCCAGTACTTC
TRBD1	TRBV12-3/TRBV12-4	TRBJ2-7	-	CASSFGRGTYEQYF	TGTGCCAGCAGTTTCGGCAGGGGGACATACGAGCAGTACTTC
-	TRBV7-2	TRBJ2-6	-	CASSLRAISGANVLTF	TGTGCCAGCAGCCTCCGGGCAATCTCTGGGGCCAACGTCCTGACTTTC